Shown below are 5 T cell receptor beta chains from a single sample sequenced in a study of cytomegalovirus exposure and HLA in healthy donors. Both 60 Vbeta primers and 13 Jbeta primers went into the PCR. TCRdb's table, derived via immunoSEQ multiplex PCR, lists solely in-frame clones and lacks some. The sample has about 120,000 clones; roughly 9% are singletons. The specimen sequenced was PBMCs. Source of these receptors: a middle-aged woman in good health and CMV-seropositive.

This clone came up a few times. CDR3 in DNA: TGTGCCAGCAGCGTAGGGCCCTCAGTCGAGCAGTACTTC. This sequence encodes CASSVGPSVEQYF. J is TRBJ2-7 and V is TRBV9; D remains ambiguous. The V and J ends lost 0 bases and 6 bases respectively, with 10 bases between them. The CDR3 has 13 amino acids. From germline, CDR1 is SGDLS and CDR2 YYNGEE.

This clone was detected only a few times. The CDR3 protein is CATQETSNYGYTF. The CDR3 DNA reads as TGTGCCACCCAGGAAACATCTAACTATGGCTACACCTTC. The chain is built from TRBV10-3 and TRBJ1-2; D gene uncertain. The CDR3 runs 13 residues. Germline CDR1 is ENHRY and CDR2 is SYGVKD. Trimming stripped 10 bases from V and 0 bases from J, with 12 bases between.

The V call is TRBV4-1, the J call TRBJ1-2; the D gene is possibly TRBD1 (5 bases). The CDR3 has 14 residues. V was pared by 3 bases and J by 3 bases, with 11 bases between. Germline CDR1 MGHRA, CDR2 YSYEKL. The CDR3 bases are TGCGCCAGCAGCCAGTGGGGAGGGGACTATGGCTACACCTTC. This encodes CASSQWGGDYGYTF.

The chain carries TRBV5-1 and TRBJ1-2, with TRBD1 identical over 7 bases. The germline CDR1 and CDR2 sequences are SGHRS and YFSETQ. CDR3 size: 15 residues. With 0 bases clipped from V and 4 bases from J, the junction kept 6 bases outside the gene matches. CDR3 protein: CASSLVTGHPYGYTF. In nucleotides, the CDR3 is TGCGCCAGCAGCTTGGTGACAGGGCACCCCTATGGCTACACCTTC.

This clone occurred a few times. V usage is TRBV4-1 and J usage is TRBJ1-4, with 8 bases aligning to TRBD1. Germline V gene lookup returns CDR1 MGHRA and CDR2 YSYEKL. With 4 bases clipped from V and 0 bases from J, the junction kept 4 bases outside the gene matches. The CDR3 covers 16 residues. The CDR3 is CASSPQGAPTNEKLFF. In DNA, the CDR3 is TGCGCCAGCAGCCCCCAGGGGGCACCAACTAATGAAAAACTGTTTTTT.